One and the same sample provided the 8 T cell receptor beta chains below, sequenced in a study of glioma-infiltrating T cells after dendritic cell vaccination. The data were produced by immunoSEQ multiplex PCR, yet TCRdb's version contains in-frame clones alone and is incomplete. The sample has tens of thousands of clones; 75% to 90% are singletons. Documented time point: after dendritic cell vaccination, including at tumor progression/relapse. The sample in question was blood, obtained after dendritic cell vaccination. The receptors were sampled from a human donor with glioblastoma.

The chain is built from TRBV27 and TRBJ1-2; possibly TRBD1 for D (6 bases). There are 14 residues in the CDR3. The germline V gene encodes CDR1 MNHEY and CDR2 SMNVEV (reference sequence). V gave up 6 bases and J gave up 8 bases, with 19 bases separating them. CDR3 sequence reads: CASSQDSRVGGYTF. In DNA, the CDR3 is TGTGCCAGCAGCCAGGACAGTAGAGTAGGCGGCTACACCTTC.

This clone was found once. CDR3 protein: CASSSPGGTSYNEQFF. DNA for the CDR3: TGTGCCAGCAGCTCTCCGGGGGGCACCTCCTACAATGAGCAGTTCTTC. The chain uses TRBV7-3 and TRBJ2-1; a weak D match, TRBD2 (7 bases). The germline V gene encodes CDR1 SGHTA and CDR2 FQGTGA. This CDR3 contains 16 residues. V shed 4 bases and J shed 0 bases, with 13 bases lying between them.

This clone was recorded a few times. The CDR3 here is CASSESGGAENSPLHF. CDR3 sequence (DNA): TGTGCCAGCAGTGAATCGGGGGGAGCGGAAAATTCACCCCTCCACTTT. The rearrangement uses TRBV2 and TRBJ1-6; tentatively, D is TRBD1 (5 bases). Trimming removed 2 bases at V and 7 bases at J, with 15 bases between. This CDR3 spans 16 amino acids. Germline CDR1 SNHLY, CDR2 FYNNEI. Full variable domain (missing parts from reference TRBV2 and TRBJ1-6): EPEVTQTPSHQVTQMGQEVILRCVPISNHLYFYWYRQILGQKVEFLVSFYNNEISEKSEIFDDQFSVERPDGSNFTLKIRSTKLEDSAMYFCASSESGGAENSPLHFGNGTRLTVT.

J is TRBJ1-2 and V is TRBV18, with 8 bases identical to TRBD1. CDR1 is KGHSH, CDR2 LQKENI, per germline. V lost 2 bases and J lost 5; bases outside the gene matches: 10. The CDR3 spans 16 residues. CDR3 bases: TGTGCCAGCTCACCAGAGTCTGCAGGGGGCAATTATGGCTACACCTTC. Its translation: CASSPESAGGNYGYTF.

The gene calls are TRBV29-1 and TRBJ2-2, with 11 bases fitting TRBD2. V shed 6 bases, J shed 4 bases, and the junction held 16 bases outside the gene matches. Germline assignment: CDR1 SQVTM and CDR2 ANQGSEA. CDR3 length equals 18 residues. The CDR3 here is CSVQGATRLAGSTGELFF. CDR3 bases: TGCAGCGTCCAGGGGGCAACTAGACTAGCGGGGAGCACCGGGGAGCTGTTTTTT.

The chain combines TRBV19 with TRBJ2-1; maybe TRBD2 (7 bases). The CDR3 contains 16 residues. Trimming left V 3 bases short and J 5 bases short, with 17 bases between. Germline V lookup: CDR1 LNHDA, CDR2 SQIVND (reference sequence). Written as DNA, the CDR3 is TGTGCCAGTAGTATGGGGGGGGAGGGGGTCCACAATGAGCAGTTCTTC. Its translation is CASSMGGEGVHNEQFF.

V usage is TRBV6-1 and J usage is TRBJ1-5, with 9 positions matching TRBD1. CDR3 length: 15 residues. Looked up from germline, CDR1 is MNHNS and CDR2 is SASEGT. J lost 7 bases, V lost 6 bases, and 10 bases had no gene match. CDR3 sequence reads: CASSRRTGEGQPQHF. The CDR3 DNA sequence: TGTGCCAGCAGCAGAAGGACAGGGGAAGGCCAGCCCCAGCATTTT.

The rearrangement links TRBV28 to TRBJ1-1, with D hard to call. Germline CDR1 reads MDHEN; CDR2 reads SYDVKM. CDR3 size: 12 residues. Trimming cost V 5 bases and J 2 bases, with 6 bases left between them. The CDR3 is CASSKLNTEAFF. The CDR3 region has the DNA TGTGCCAGCAGTAAACTCAACACTGAAGCTTTCTTT.